The entry below describes one TCR beta chain. Its antigen is unknown. TCRdb called the 5' RACE reads again in MiXCR, with one record for every CDR3 protein. The sample has more than 1.5 million distinct CDR3 sequences, under 35% seen once. This specimen comes from a study of identical twins. Whole-study findings and limits: Without tracking the same donors, conclusions rested on cross-sectional statistical analysis.

V shed 7 bases and J shed 0 bases, with 13 bases lying between them. Per germline, CDR1 MDHEN and CDR2 SYDVKM. The CDR3 runs 15 residues. The chain recombines TRBV28 with TRBJ2-1, with a possible D match to TRBD2 (6 bases). This clonotype was obtained from a newborn girl in good health. The sequenced sample was cord blood. CDR3 sequence: CASNTGLRSYNEQFF. In DNA, the CDR3 is TGTGCCAGCAATACGGGACTCCGCTCCTACAATGAGCAGTTCTTC.